These T cell receptor beta chains were read from a single sample in a study of cytomegalovirus exposure and HLA in healthy donors. TCRdb's table, derived via immunoSEQ multiplex PCR, lists solely in-frame clones and lacks some. Among around 200,000 clones, about four fifths were seen once, and the ten largest hold over 2.5%. The specimen sequenced was PBMCs. Receptor source: a male donor in good health and CMV-seronegative. CDR3s include the opening cysteine and the closing phenylalanine or tryptophan. D genes are given only for firm matches. Rows may omit the clone size; those that give it use once, few, many or a size class.

CDR3 length	D gene	V gene	J gene	clone size	CDR3 DNA	CDR3 protein
13	.	TRBV6-1	TRBJ1-5	.	TGTGCCAGCACCCCCGTCCGGGGGACGCCCCAGCATTTT	CASTPVRGTPQHF
15	TRBD1	TRBV18	TRBJ2-7	.	TGTGCCAGCTCAGTCGCCGGGACAGGGGTCTACGAGCAGTACTTC	CASSVAGTGVYEQYF
14	.	TRBV6-1	TRBJ1-5	.	TGTGCCAGCACCCCCCAACGGAGCAATCAGCCCCAGCATTTT	CASTPQRSNQPQHF
15	.	TRBV7-9	TRBJ1-3	.	TGTGCCAGCAGTCCAGATGCAGGGGCTGGAAACACCATATATTTT	CASSPDAGAGNTIYF
16	TRBD1	TRBV7-9	TRBJ2-7	.	TGTTCCAGCAGTTTAACCCTTACAGGGGTCGTCTACGAGCAGTACTTC	CSSSLTLTGVVYEQYF
16	TRBD1	TRBV27	TRBJ1-2	.	TGTGCCAGCAGTTTATCAGGGACAGCAATAAACTATGGCTACACCTTC	CASSLSGTAINYGYTF
14	TRBD1	TRBV30	TRBJ1-2	.	TGTGCCTGGAGTCCCCGGGACAGGGACTATGGCTACACCTTC	CAWSPRDRDYGYTF
15	TRBD2	TRBV6-5	TRBJ2-1	once	TGTGCCAGCAGCCCCGGGGGGGGCTCCTACAATGAGCAGTTCTTC	CASSPGGGSYNEQFF
14	.	TRBV15	TRBJ2-7	.	TGTGCCACCAGCAGGGAAGGGGTATCCTACGAGCAGTACTTC	CATSREGVSYEQYF
13	TRBD1	TRBV25-1	TRBJ1-4	once	TGTGCCAGCGGGGACAGGGGGCTAGGGAAACTGTTTTTT	CASGDRGLGKLFF
14	.	TRBV28	TRBJ1-5	.	TGTGCCAGTGCGGCGCGAAGCAGCAATCAGCCCCAGCATTTT	CASAARSSNQPQHF
15	TRBD2	TRBV28	TRBJ2-3	once	TGTGCCAGCAGTCCCCTATTAGCGGGAGCAGATACGCAGTATTTT	CASSPLLAGADTQYF
12	.	TRBV29-1	TRBJ1-5	.	TGCAGCGTTACAGCCCCAAATCAGCCCCAGCATTTT	CSVTAPNQPQHF
14	.	TRBV28	TRBJ1-5	few	TGTGCCAGCAGTCTAGGACAGATCAATCAGCCCCAGCATTTT	CASSLGQINQPQHF
14	.	TRBV7-2	TRBJ1-5	.	TGTGCCAGCAGCTTCTACTCCGCCAATCAGCCCCAGCATTTT	CASSFYSANQPQHF
13	.	TRBV5-1	TRBJ2-2	.	TGCGCCAGCAGCTTGGATCCAACCGGGGAGCTGTTTTTT	CASSLDPTGELFF
13	.	TRBV30	TRBJ1-2	.	TGTGCCTGGTCGTCCGGGTCTTTGGATGGCTACACCTTC	CAWSSGSLDGYTF
13	.	TRBV30	TRBJ1-5	.	TGTGCCTGGAGTGTACGGGATTATCAGCCCCAGCATTTT	CAWSVRDYQPQHF
15	TRBD1	TRBV6-6	TRBJ1-2	.	TGTGCCAGCAGTCCCGGGACAGGGAATAACTATGGCTACACCTTC	CASSPGTGNNYGYTF
14	TRBD1	TRBV28	TRBJ1-2	.	TGTGCCAGCACCCTTGAGGGGGCGCCCAATGGCTACACCTTC	CASTLEGAPNGYTF
12	.	TRBV4-1	TRBJ2-5	.	TGCGCCAGCAGCTCAAGAGGTGAGGAGCAGTACTTC	CASSSRGEEQYF
15	TRBD2	TRBV6-6	TRBJ2-3	.	TGTGCCAGCAGTCCGCAGCGGGAGCGCACAGATACGCAGTATTTT	CASSPQRERTDTQYF
13	.	TRBV6-5	TRBJ1-2	.	TGTGCCAGCAGTTCTTCAGGGAACGATGGCTACACCTTC	CASSSSGNDGYTF
14	TRBD1	TRBV28	TRBJ1-5	.	TGTGCCAGCAGTTCCGGACAGGGGAGTCAGCCCCAGCATTTT	CASSSGQGSQPQHF
16	TRBD1	TRBV7-2	TRBJ2-7	.	TGTGCCAGCAGCCCTGGGGGGACAGGGGTTGGATACGAGCAGTACTTC	CASSPGGTGVGYEQYF
13	.	TRBV5-1	TRBJ1-4	.	TGCGCCAGCAGCTTTTCTCCTAATGAAAAACTGTTTTTT	CASSFSPNEKLFF
12	.	TRBV7-9	TRBJ1-3	.	TGTGCCAGCAGCCTGACAGGAAACACCATATATTTT	CASSLTGNTIYF
15	.	TRBV15	TRBJ2-7	.	TGTGCCACCAGCAGAGAAAGGGCGGGTTCCTACGAGCAGTACTTC	CATSRERAGSYEQYF
19	TRBD2	TRBV4-1	TRBJ2-1	.	TGCGCCAGCAGCCAAGGTCTAGTGAGTCTAGCGGGGGTGCGGAATGAGCAGTTCTTC	CASSQGLVSLAGVRNEQFF
15	.	TRBV18	TRBJ1-1	.	TGTGCCAGCTCACAGATGCGACGGGCCGAGGGTGAAGCTTTCTTT	CASSQMRRAEGEAFF
13	.	TRBV28	TRBJ1-2	.	TGTGCCAGTAGGACAAAAGGGAACTATGGCTACACCTTC	CASRTKGNYGYTF
16	TRBD1	TRBV6-1	TRBJ2-7	.	TGTGCCAGCAGTGCCGCCGACTGGACAGGGAGTCACGAGCAGTACTTC	CASSAADWTGSHEQYF
15	.	TRBV4-3	TRBJ2-7	once	TGCGCCAGCAGCCAACGGCCAGGACTTTCCTACGAGCAGTACTTC	CASSQRPGLSYEQYF
12	.	TRBV30	TRBJ2-1	.	TGTGCCTGGAGTGTACGAATAGATGAGCAGTTCTTC	CAWSVRIDEQFF
14	.	TRBV19	TRBJ1-4	once	TGTGCCAGTAGTTCGGGTGACGCTAATGAAAAACTGTTTTTT	CASSSGDANEKLFF
16	TRBD1	TRBV4-2	TRBJ1-5	.	TGTGCCAGCAGCCAGCAAGGACAGGCTAGGGATCAGCCCCAGCATTTT	CASSQQGQARDQPQHF
17	TRBD2	TRBV18	TRBJ2-3	.	TGTGCCAGCTCACCACTCAACCCAGCGGGAGAGACAGATACGCAGTATTTT	CASSPLNPAGETDTQYF
15	.	TRBV7-3	TRBJ2-1	.	TGTGCCAGCAGCCCATCTTTGGCCGTCGCAAATGAGCAGTTCTTC	CASSPSLAVANEQFF
16	TRBD1	TRBV7-2	TRBJ1-6	.	TGTGCCAGCAGCTTAAGGGACAGGGGGCTCCTTCAAACCCTCCACTTT	CASSLRDRGLLQTLHF
18	.	TRBV5-1	TRBJ2-1	once	TGCGCCAGCAGCTGGGGGCTTGGGCGGGAGCCCCCGGGAGAAGAGCAGTTCTTC	CASSWGLGREPPGEEQFF
14	TRBD1	TRBV7-2	TRBJ1-5	.	TGTGCCAGCAGCTCCAGGGACAGTTATCAGCCCCAGCATTTT	CASSSRDSYQPQHF
15	TRBD1	TRBV7-3	TRBJ1-1	.	TGTGCCAGCAGGACGGGACAGGAGAGTAACACTGAAGCTTTCTTT	CASRTGQESNTEAFF
14	.	TRBV28	TRBJ2-1	.	TGTGCCAGCAGTACGGACAGCCTTTACAATGAGCAGTTCTTC	CASSTDSLYNEQFF
14	.	TRBV9	TRBJ1-4	.	TGTGCCAGCAGCGTATCACAGAAAGATGAAAAACTGTTTTTT	CASSVSQKDEKLFF
14	.	TRBV5-1	TRBJ2-1	few	TGCGCCAGCAGCTCGGGGACTCTACAGGATGAGCAGTTCTTC	CASSSGTLQDEQFF
14	TRBD1	TRBV7-9	TRBJ2-7	few	TGTGCCAGCAGCTTGGACAGGGGACGGAGCGAGCAGTACTTC	CASSLDRGRSEQYF
17	TRBD2	TRBV28	TRBJ2-1	.	TGTGCCAGCAGTTTCCTCTATCTCGCGGGAGGTGACAATGAGCAGTTCTTC	CASSFLYLAGGDNEQFF
16	TRBD2	TRBV9	TRBJ2-2	.	TGTGCCAGCAGCCCCCGACTAGCGGTGGGTGACGGGGAGCTGTTTTTT	CASSPRLAVGDGELFF
16	TRBD1	TRBV5-1	TRBJ2-3	.	TGCGCCAGCAGCCCGTACAGGGGCCCGAGCACAGATACGCAGTATTTT	CASSPYRGPSTDTQYF
10	.	TRBV19	TRBJ1-1	.	TGTGCCAGTAGTAACAGAGAAGCTTTCTTT	CASSNREAFF
13	.	TRBV2	TRBJ1-2	.	TGTGCCAGCAGTCCCCAGGGCCAGGGTGGCTACACCTTC	CASSPQGQGGYTF
14	.	TRBV19	TRBJ1-2	.	TGTGCCAGTAGTCTCGGGCAGGGTTACTATGGCTACACCTTC	CASSLGQGYYGYTF
13	TRBD1	TRBV19	TRBJ1-6	.	TGTGCCAGTCGGGACAGGTACGATTCACCCCTCCACTTT	CASRDRYDSPLHF
15	TRBD2	TRBV7-3	TRBJ2-1	.	TGTGCCAGCAGCTCGATAGCGGGAGTGGGGAATGAGCAGTTCTTC	CASSSIAGVGNEQFF